The subject of this entry is one TCR beta chain. The source of the sample is a study of blood T cells in healthy people across ages. It was with a sample-barcoded 5' primer and a J-beta primer mix that a second PCR of roughly 6 to 11 cycles was run. TCRdb ran MiXCR on the 5' RACE reads and lists one entry per CDR3 protein. The table records 1.4 million or so distinct CDR3 sequences, approximately 42% of them present only once. CDR1 MDHEN and CDR2 SYDVKM come from the germline V gene. The CDR3 has 15 amino acids. Trimming shortened V by 5 bases and J by 3 bases, and 16 bases separated the two germline ends.

V gene TRBV28 combines with J gene TRBJ1-1; the D gene is possibly TRBD1 (5 bases). The sequencing sample was made of blood. The clonotype was recovered from a woman between 18 and 29 years old in good health. CDR3 nucleotide sequence: TGTGCCAGCAGTCCCGAGCCGGCAGGGTACACTGAAGCTTTCTTT. Translation: CASSPEPAGYTEAFF. Full variable domain (remainder filled in from reference TRBV28 and TRBJ1-1): DVKVTQSSRYLVKRTGEKVFLECVQDMDHENMFWYRQDPGLGLRLIYFSYDVKMKEKGDIPEGYSVSREKKERFSLILESASTNQTSMYLCASSPEPAGYTEAFFGQGTRLTVV.